The source of this T cell receptor beta chain is a study of shared T cell receptors in the human thymus. Measured with immunoSEQ multiplex PCR; TCRdb has only the in-frame clones, and not every one. The data show about 660,000 clones, 85% to 90% seen once. Germline V gene lookup returns CDR1 DFQATT and CDR2 SNEGSKA (reference sequence). The CDR3 length is 10 residues. V was cut by 5 bases and J by 10 bases, with 9 bases left in between. This same sample was also part of a study on human thymus T cells. As reported in that work: Thymus specimens were resections from corrective heart surgery.

The chain carries TRBV20-1 and TRBJ2-1; D is possibly TRBD1 (6 bases). This TCR came from a boy younger than two with a congenital heart defect. Sequencing was carried out using thymocytes. CDR3 DNA sequence: TGCAGTGCTTTGGGGGCGGAGCAGTTCTTC. Its protein product is CSALGAEQFF.